Listed below are T cell receptor beta chains from one sample, sequenced in a study of cytomegalovirus exposure and HLA in healthy donors. Assay: immunoSEQ multiplex PCR; the TCRdb copy retains only in-frame clones and omits some. The sample carries 80,000 to 100,000 clones, around 82% recorded once. Source material: PBMCs. These receptors came from a man aged 40-49 years in good health and CMV-seronegative. The CDR3 runs from the conserved cysteine through the conserved F or W. The D gene is left open where the match is weak. For some rows the clone size is stated as once, few or many, or as a class when expanded; others skip it.

DNA: TGTGCCAGCACCGAAGTGGATCCTCGGGGCACCATATATTTT
CDR3: CASTEVDPRGTIYF
size: .
J: TRBJ1-3
V: TRBV7-8
D: .

DNA: TGCGCCATCAGGGGTAGCGGCACTGAAGCTTTCTTT
CDR3: CAIRGSGTEAFF
size: .
J: TRBJ1-1
V: TRBV10-3
D: .

DNA: TGCGCCAGCAACCAAGGGGGTAGGGCTTTCTTT
CDR3: CASNQGGRAFF
size: .
J: TRBJ1-1
V: TRBV5-1
D: .

DNA: TGTGCCTGGAGTGACAGCTACGAGCAGTACTTC
CDR3: CAWSDSYEQYF
size: .
J: TRBJ2-7
V: TRBV30
D: .

DNA: TGTGCCAGCACCCGTACGGGGTCTGGAAACACCATATATTTT
CDR3: CASTRTGSGNTIYF
size: .
J: TRBJ1-3
V: TRBV7-3
D: .

DNA: TGTGCCAGCAGCTTAGAGGGAGGTGAGACCCAGTACTTC
CDR3: CASSLEGGETQYF
size: .
J: TRBJ2-5
V: TRBV7-9
D: .

DNA: TGTGCCAGCAGCAAGCGGGGGGGCGGAGAGACCCAGTACTTC
CDR3: CASSKRGGGETQYF
size: .
J: TRBJ2-5
V: TRBV7-6
D: TRBD2

DNA: TGCGCCAGCAGCTCCACCACCCGGGGAACCGGGGAGCTGTTTTTT
CDR3: CASSSTTRGTGELFF
size: .
J: TRBJ2-2
V: TRBV5-1
D: .

DNA: TGCGCCAGCAGCTTGGACAGGGAGACCCAGTACTTC
CDR3: CASSLDRETQYF
size: .
J: TRBJ2-5
V: TRBV5-1
D: .

DNA: TGTGCCAGCAGTGAAGCGCAGGGGAAAGTACGGGAGCAGTACTTC
CDR3: CASSEAQGKVREQYF
size: .
J: TRBJ2-7
V: TRBV6-1
D: .

DNA: TGTGCCAGCGCTACTACAGGGGGGGCCGGGGAGCTGTTTTTT
CDR3: CASATTGGAGELFF
size: .
J: TRBJ2-2
V: TRBV7-8
D: .

DNA: TGTGCCAGCAGTTACCAGGAGGGGGAAGCTTTCTTT
CDR3: CASSYQEGEAFF
size: .
J: TRBJ1-1
V: TRBV6-6
D: .

DNA: TGCAGCGGACGAGCGGCCAGTACGCAGTATTTT
CDR3: CSGRAASTQYF
size: few
J: TRBJ2-3
V: TRBV29-1
D: .

DNA: TGTGCCAGCAGTTACTCTCAGGGCGGGGAGCTGTTTTTT
CDR3: CASSYSQGGELFF
size: .
J: TRBJ2-2
V: TRBV6-5
D: .

DNA: TGTGCCAGCAGTTTCAATCGACTAGTTTTCGGTACAGATACGCAGTATTTT
CDR3: CASSFNRLVFGTDTQYF
size: once
J: TRBJ2-3
V: TRBV28
D: .

DNA: TGTGCCAGCAGCGTAGGACAGGGGATTTCACCCCTCCACTTT
CDR3: CASSVGQGISPLHF
size: few
J: TRBJ1-6
V: TRBV9
D: TRBD1

DNA: TGTGCCAGCAGTTACTCGCCACCGGGGGCCTACGAGCAGTACTTC
CDR3: CASSYSPPGAYEQYF
size: .
J: TRBJ2-7
V: TRBV6-5
D: .

DNA: TGTGCCAGCAGTTACCCCTCTCTCCAAGAGACCCAGTACTTC
CDR3: CASSYPSLQETQYF
size: .
J: TRBJ2-5
V: TRBV6-5
D: .

DNA: TGTGCCAGCAGCTTTACTAGCGGGAGTATGTCCTACAATGAGCAGTTCTTC
CDR3: CASSFTSGSMSYNEQFF
size: .
J: TRBJ2-1
V: TRBV7-2
D: TRBD2

DNA: TGTGCCAGCAGTTCGATTAGGGGGAACGCTGGCTACACCTTC
CDR3: CASSSIRGNAGYTF
size: .
J: TRBJ1-2
V: TRBV6-6
D: .

DNA: TGTGCCAGCGCTCAGGCAGGGGGACGGTCAGTCGAGACCCAGTACTTC
CDR3: CASAQAGGRSVETQYF
size: few
J: TRBJ2-5
V: TRBV19
D: TRBD1

DNA: TGTGCCAGCAGTTACAGCCAGGGGGCCAATGAGCAGTTCTTC
CDR3: CASSYSQGANEQFF
size: .
J: TRBJ2-1
V: TRBV6-6
D: TRBD1

DNA: TGTGTAGGACAGGGGTACACCGGGGAGCTGTTTTTT
CDR3: CVGQGYTGELFF
size: .
J: TRBJ2-2
V: TRBV6-6
D: TRBD1

DNA: TGTGCCAGCACCCGCGCGGGGCCATCCTACGAGCAGTACTTC
CDR3: CASTRAGPSYEQYF
size: .
J: TRBJ2-7
V: TRBV7-2
D: .

DNA: TGTGCCTGGAGTTCAGGGACAGGGTTTGTTGAAAAACTGTTTTTT
CDR3: CAWSSGTGFVEKLFF
size: .
J: TRBJ1-4
V: TRBV30
D: TRBD1

DNA: TGCGCCAGCAGCCAAGATCCGACAGGGAGCTCCTATAATTCACCCCTCCACTTT
CDR3: CASSQDPTGSSYNSPLHF
size: .
J: TRBJ1-6
V: TRBV4-1
D: TRBD1

DNA: TGTGCCAGCAGCTTAACGGGGGGAGTAGCTGAAAAACTGTTTTTT
CDR3: CASSLTGGVAEKLFF
size: .
J: TRBJ1-4
V: TRBV7-8
D: .

DNA: TGTGCCAGTACATCTGGGAGGGGGGACGAGCAGTACTTC
CDR3: CASTSGRGDEQYF
size: .
J: TRBJ2-7
V: TRBV19
D: .

DNA: TGCAGCGTGGGACTAGCCCGGGGCGAGCAGTACTTC
CDR3: CSVGLARGEQYF
size: .
J: TRBJ2-7
V: TRBV29-1
D: TRBD2

DNA: TGTGCCAGCAGTTTAAGCAGGGCTTATGTGCAGTTCTTC
CDR3: CASSLSRAYVQFF
size: .
J: TRBJ2-1
V: TRBV27
D: .

DNA: TGTGCCAGCAGCCAAGATCGGGGAGGCTACGAGCAGTACTTC
CDR3: CASSQDRGGYEQYF
size: .
J: TRBJ2-7
V: TRBV4-2
D: .

DNA: TGTGCCAGCAGCCCTGGACTAGCTTCGGAGACCCAGTACTTC
CDR3: CASSPGLASETQYF
size: few
J: TRBJ2-5
V: TRBV11-2
D: TRBD2

DNA: TGTGCCAGCAGTGAATATGGAGCTGGGGCCAACGTCCTGACTTTC
CDR3: CASSEYGAGANVLTF
size: .
J: TRBJ2-6
V: TRBV25-1
D: .

DNA: TGTGCCAGCAGCTTAGCGGCGGGGGCACAAGAGACCCAGTACTTC
CDR3: CASSLAAGAQETQYF
size: .
J: TRBJ2-5
V: TRBV7-9
D: .

DNA: TGTGCCAGCAGCCTTGGGGGGGTGGGGAACACTGAAGCTTTCTTT
CDR3: CASSLGGVGNTEAFF
size: .
J: TRBJ1-1
V: TRBV7-2
D: .

DNA: TGTGCCAGCAGCTACAGGAGCTCCTACGAGCAGTACTTC
CDR3: CASSYRSSYEQYF
size: .
J: TRBJ2-7
V: TRBV7-9
D: .

DNA: TGTGCCAGCAGACTTACCTTAGTGGGCACAGATACGCAGTATTTT
CDR3: CASRLTLVGTDTQYF
size: .
J: TRBJ2-3
V: TRBV27
D: .

DNA: TGTGCCAGCAGTTCGACAGGGGGAAGTTACGAGCAGTACTTC
CDR3: CASSSTGGSYEQYF
size: .
J: TRBJ2-7
V: TRBV6-1
D: TRBD1

DNA: TGCAGCGTTACTACAGGGCCGAATGAGCAGTTCTTC
CDR3: CSVTTGPNEQFF
size: .
J: TRBJ2-1
V: TRBV29-1
D: .

DNA: TGCGCCAGCAGCTTAAGACTAGCGGGGGCGTCAGATACGCAGTATTTT
CDR3: CASSLRLAGASDTQYF
size: few
J: TRBJ2-3
V: TRBV5-1
D: TRBD2

DNA: TGCAGCGTCGAGGTGGACGGGGAGGTTAGTTTGCTTTACAATGCGAGCACTGAAGCTTTCTTT
CDR3: CSVEVDGEVSLLYNASTEAFF
size: .
J: TRBJ1-1
V: TRBV29-1
D: .

DNA: TGTGCCAGCACTGACAGCTATGGCTACACCTTC
CDR3: CASTDSYGYTF
size: .
J: TRBJ1-2
V: TRBV28
D: .

DNA: TGTGCCAGCAGTGCCGTCGGGGGAGACACCATATATTTT
CDR3: CASSAVGGDTIYF
size: few
J: TRBJ1-3
V: TRBV6-5
D: .

DNA: TGTGCCAGCAGCTTATTGTGGCGGTCCAGCTCCTACAATGAGCAGTTCTTC
CDR3: CASSLLWRSSSYNEQFF
size: .
J: TRBJ2-1
V: TRBV7-6
D: .

DNA: TGTGCCAGCTCACGGGTGGGACTAGCAAATACGCAGTATTTT
CDR3: CASSRVGLANTQYF
size: .
J: TRBJ2-3
V: TRBV18
D: TRBD2

DNA: TGTGCCAGCAGCTTACCCGGGACAGGGGTCTCACCCCTCCACTTT
CDR3: CASSLPGTGVSPLHF
size: .
J: TRBJ1-6
V: TRBV5-4
D: TRBD1

DNA: TGTGCCATCAGAGGAGGGCCAAACACTGAAGCTTTCTTT
CDR3: CAIRGGPNTEAFF
size: .
J: TRBJ1-1
V: TRBV10-3
D: .

DNA: TGTGCCAGCAGTACTAGACTAGCGGGGAGCTCCTACGAGCAGTACTTC
CDR3: CASSTRLAGSSYEQYF
size: .
J: TRBJ2-7
V: TRBV2
D: TRBD2

DNA: TGTGCCAGCACCGTGGGAGGGCGGGACTCCTACAATGAGCAGTTCTTC
CDR3: CASTVGGRDSYNEQFF
size: .
J: TRBJ2-1
V: TRBV9
D: TRBD2

DNA: TGTGCCAGCAGCCGTCGGGAGCGGGGGGACTACAATGAGCAGTTCTTC
CDR3: CASSRRERGDYNEQFF
size: few
J: TRBJ2-1
V: TRBV5-4
D: TRBD2

DNA: TGTGCCAGCATGTTAACAGGCTCCTACGAGCAGTACTTC
CDR3: CASMLTGSYEQYF
size: few
J: TRBJ2-7
V: TRBV2
D: .